The T cell receptor (beta chain) described here comes from a study of T cell responses to AZD1222 COVID-19 vaccine. Findings of the study overall: White British donors predominated, females outnumbered males, and clonal diversity was possibly underestimated. Seropositive at baseline were only a handful of AZD1222 recipients.

Sequencing used immunoSEQ multiplex PCR; TCRdb keeps in-frame clones, though not all of them. The profile shows 150,000 or so clones, less than 95% of them singletons. The CDR3 is 12 amino acids. CDR1 and CDR2 (germline): SGHRS, YFSETQ. Trimming stripped 5 bases from V and 7 bases from J, with 9 bases between. This clone was found a few times. Its antigen is undetermined. The genes are TRBV5-1 and TRBJ2-2, with a possible D match to TRBD1 (5 bases). This TCR derives from an adult who received the AZD1222 COVID-19 vaccine. Sequencing used peripheral blood, obtained 28 days after the second AZD1222 dose. The CDR3 DNA is TGCGCCAGCAGTTCAGGGTACGGGGAGCTGTTTTTT. It is translated as CASSSGYGELFF.